A selection of T cell receptor beta chains follows, all from one sample in a study of T-cell memory formation after mild COVID-19. From the 5' RACE reads, TCRdb called clonotypes with MiXCR, one entry per CDR3 protein. The sample lists nearly 200,000 distinct CDR3 sequences; about 16% were seen once. The sample comprised PBMCs or a T cell subset sorted from them (not recorded which). The receptors originated from an adult woman who had mild COVID-19 (a few samples of this study predate the infection). Cell type and time point are not known. Each CDR3 is given with its conserved first and last residue. Fields, in order: clone size, J gene, V gene, CDR3 protein. Size is omitted from some rows. Given values are once, few, many or a class for expanded clones.

abundance: -; j_gene: TRBJ1-1; v_gene: TRBV2; CDR3aa: CATLRNMNTEAFF
abundance: few; j_gene: TRBJ2-2; v_gene: TRBV12-3/TRBV12-4; CDR3aa: CANLRTGQNTGELFF
abundance: -; j_gene: TRBJ1-1; v_gene: TRBV5-1; CDR3aa: CASSVPTDSRNTEAFF
abundance: -; j_gene: TRBJ2-7; v_gene: TRBV20-1; CDR3aa: CSARDRHREQYF
abundance: few; j_gene: TRBJ1-3; v_gene: TRBV10-3; CDR3aa: CAISGDRGRSGNTIYF
abundance: -; j_gene: TRBJ1-2; v_gene: TRBV30; CDR3aa: CAWSRAGYGYTF
abundance: few; j_gene: TRBJ1-2; v_gene: TRBV5-5; CDR3aa: CASSQDLNYGYTF
abundance: few; j_gene: TRBJ2-1; v_gene: TRBV20-1; CDR3aa: CSARAPGLAGGLRFF
abundance: -; j_gene: TRBJ1-1; v_gene: TRBV5-1; CDR3aa: CASSLSPATELEAFF
abundance: few; j_gene: TRBJ1-3; v_gene: TRBV20-1; CDR3aa: CSASRAVLDGNTIYF
abundance: -; j_gene: TRBJ2-7; v_gene: TRBV5-6; CDR3aa: CASSSAPGLTYEQYF
abundance: few; j_gene: TRBJ2-6; v_gene: TRBV20-1; CDR3aa: CSASAPSSISGANVLTF
abundance: many; j_gene: TRBJ2-7; v_gene: TRBV3-1; CDR3aa: CASSLRSSYEQYF
abundance: -; j_gene: TRBJ1-5; v_gene: TRBV2; CDR3aa: CASSGQGLQPQHF
abundance: -; j_gene: TRBJ1-3; v_gene: TRBV20-1; CDR3aa: CSASTGGSGNTIYF
abundance: few; j_gene: TRBJ1-4; v_gene: TRBV24-1; CDR3aa: CATSDTPGRGEKLFF
abundance: many; j_gene: TRBJ1-1; v_gene: TRBV20-1; CDR3aa: CSARAGLNTEAFF
abundance: -; j_gene: TRBJ2-7; v_gene: TRBV4-1; CDR3aa: CASRRDKDGSSYEQYF
abundance: few; j_gene: TRBJ2-1; v_gene: TRBV12-3/TRBV12-4; CDR3aa: CASSLARAGYNEQFF
abundance: many; j_gene: TRBJ2-1; v_gene: TRBV6-5; CDR3aa: CASSSGGSRAYNEQFF
abundance: few; j_gene: TRBJ2-7; v_gene: TRBV15; CDR3aa: CATSRTSGWGEQYF
abundance: -; j_gene: TRBJ2-1; v_gene: TRBV19; CDR3aa: CASSYGGSKRNEQFF